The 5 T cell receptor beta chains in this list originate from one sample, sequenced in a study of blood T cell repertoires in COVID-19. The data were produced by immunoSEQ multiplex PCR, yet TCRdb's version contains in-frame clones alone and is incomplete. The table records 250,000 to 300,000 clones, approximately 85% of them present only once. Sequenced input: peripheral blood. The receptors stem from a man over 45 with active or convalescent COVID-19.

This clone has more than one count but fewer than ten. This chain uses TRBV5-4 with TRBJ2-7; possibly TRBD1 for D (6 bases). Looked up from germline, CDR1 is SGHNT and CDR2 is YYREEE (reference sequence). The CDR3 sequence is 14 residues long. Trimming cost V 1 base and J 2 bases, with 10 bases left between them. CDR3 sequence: CASSLKGGTYEQYF. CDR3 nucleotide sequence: TGTGCCAGCAGCTTGAAAGGGGGAACCTACGAGCAGTACTTC. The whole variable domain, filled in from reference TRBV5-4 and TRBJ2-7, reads ETGVTQSPTHLIKTRGQQVTLRCSSQSGHNTVSWYQQALGQGPQFIFQYYREEENGRGNFPPRFSGLQFPNYSSELNVNALELDDSALYLCASSLKGGTYEQYFGPGTRLTVT.

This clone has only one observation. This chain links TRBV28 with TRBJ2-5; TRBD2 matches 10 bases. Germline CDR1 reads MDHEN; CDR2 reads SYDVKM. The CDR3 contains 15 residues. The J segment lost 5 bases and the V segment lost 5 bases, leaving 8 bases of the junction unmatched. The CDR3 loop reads CASSPPAGGSETQYF. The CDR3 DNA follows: TGTGCCAGCAGTCCACCAGCGGGAGGGTCGGAGACCCAGTACTTC.

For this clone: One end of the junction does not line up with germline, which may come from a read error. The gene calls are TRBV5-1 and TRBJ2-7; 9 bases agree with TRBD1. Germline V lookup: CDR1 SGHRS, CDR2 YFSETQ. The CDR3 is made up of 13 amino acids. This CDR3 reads CASTTGGSDEQYF. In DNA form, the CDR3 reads TGCGCCAGCACCACAGGGGGCTCCGACGAGCAGTACTTC.

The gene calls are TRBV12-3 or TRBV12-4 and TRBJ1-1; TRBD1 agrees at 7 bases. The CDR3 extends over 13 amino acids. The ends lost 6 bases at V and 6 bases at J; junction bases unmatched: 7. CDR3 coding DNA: TGTGCCAGCAGGAAGACAGGGCTGGCTGAAGCTTTCTTT. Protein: CASRKTGLAEAFF.

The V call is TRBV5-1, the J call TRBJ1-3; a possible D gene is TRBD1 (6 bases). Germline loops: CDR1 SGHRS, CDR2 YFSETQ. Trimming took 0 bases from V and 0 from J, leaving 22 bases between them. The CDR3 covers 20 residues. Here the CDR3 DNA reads TGCGCCAGCAGCTTGGACCACCTCCTGGACAGACAAGACTCTGGAAACACCATATATTTT. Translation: CASSLDHLLDRQDSGNTIYF.